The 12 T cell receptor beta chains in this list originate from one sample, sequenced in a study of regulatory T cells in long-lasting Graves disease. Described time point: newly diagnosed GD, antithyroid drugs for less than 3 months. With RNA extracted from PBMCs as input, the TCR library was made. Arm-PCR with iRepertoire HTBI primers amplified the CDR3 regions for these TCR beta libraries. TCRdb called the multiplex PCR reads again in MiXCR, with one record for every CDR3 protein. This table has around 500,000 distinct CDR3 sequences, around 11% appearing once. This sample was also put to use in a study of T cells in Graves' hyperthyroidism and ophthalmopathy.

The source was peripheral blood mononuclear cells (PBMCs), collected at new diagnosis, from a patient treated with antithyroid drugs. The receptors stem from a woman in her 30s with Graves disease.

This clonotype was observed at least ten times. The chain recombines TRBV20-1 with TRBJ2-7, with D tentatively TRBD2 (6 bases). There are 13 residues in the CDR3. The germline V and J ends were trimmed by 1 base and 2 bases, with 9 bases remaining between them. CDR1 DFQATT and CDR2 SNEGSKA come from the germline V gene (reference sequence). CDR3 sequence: CSARGRVTYEQYF. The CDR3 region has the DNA TGCAGTGCTAGAGGGAGGGTAACCTACGAGCAGTACTTC.

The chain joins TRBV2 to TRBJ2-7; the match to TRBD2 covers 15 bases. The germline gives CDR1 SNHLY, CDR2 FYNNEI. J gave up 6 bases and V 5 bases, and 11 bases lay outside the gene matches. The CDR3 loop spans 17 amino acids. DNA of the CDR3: TGTGCCAGCAGTCATTACGGGACTAGCGGGAGGTCCCTCGAGCAGTACTTC. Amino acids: CASSHYGTSGRSLEQYF. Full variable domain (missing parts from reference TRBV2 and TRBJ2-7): EPEVTQTPSHQVTQMGQEVILRCVPISNHLYFYWYRQILGQKVEFLVSFYNNEISEKSEIFDDQFSVERPDGSNFTLKIRSTKLEDSAMYFCASSHYGTSGRSLEQYFGPGTRLTVT.

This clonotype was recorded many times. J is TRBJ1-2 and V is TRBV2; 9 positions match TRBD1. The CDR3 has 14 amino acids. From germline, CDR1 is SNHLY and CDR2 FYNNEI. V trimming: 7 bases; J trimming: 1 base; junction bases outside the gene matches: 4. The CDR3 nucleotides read TGTGCCAGCAATCCGGGACAGGGTAACTATGGCTACACCTTC. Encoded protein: CASNPGQGNYGYTF. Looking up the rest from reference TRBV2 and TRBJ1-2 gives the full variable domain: EPEVTQTPSHQVTQMGQEVILRCVPISNHLYFYWYRQILGQKVEFLVSFYNNEISEKSEIFDDQFSVERPDGSNFTLKIRSTKLEDSAMYFCASNPGQGNYGYTFGSGTRLTVV.

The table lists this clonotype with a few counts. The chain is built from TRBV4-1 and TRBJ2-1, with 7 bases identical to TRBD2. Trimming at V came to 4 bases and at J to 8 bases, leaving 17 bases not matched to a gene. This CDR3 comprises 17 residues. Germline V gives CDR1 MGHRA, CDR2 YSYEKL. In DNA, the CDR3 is TGCGCCAGCAGCCCTCCGGGAGGTTGGCAATTGCAATATGAGCAGTTCTTC. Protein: CASSPPGGWQLQYEQFF.

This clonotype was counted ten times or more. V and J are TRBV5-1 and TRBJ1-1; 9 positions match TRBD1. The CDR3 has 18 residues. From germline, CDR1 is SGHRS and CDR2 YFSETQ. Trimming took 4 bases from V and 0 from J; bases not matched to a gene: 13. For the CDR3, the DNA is TGCGCCAGCAGCCCGGGACAGGGATGGCCGTCGATGAACACTGAAGCTTTCTTT. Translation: CASSPGQGWPSMNTEAFF.

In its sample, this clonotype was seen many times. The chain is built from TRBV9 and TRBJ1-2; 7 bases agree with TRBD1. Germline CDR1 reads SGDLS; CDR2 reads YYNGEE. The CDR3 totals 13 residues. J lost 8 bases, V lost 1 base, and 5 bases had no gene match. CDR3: CASSVRQGGGYTF. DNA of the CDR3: TGTGCCAGCAGCGTAAGACAGGGCGGAGGCTACACCTTC.

The DNA of the CDR3 is TGTGCCAGCAGCATGCTAGAGACCCAGTACTTC. The encoded protein is CASSMLETQYF. J is TRBJ2-5 and V is TRBV7-2; D call uncertain. Germline-derived CDR1 and CDR2 are SGHTA and FQGNSA. The CDR3 contains 11 residues. V was pared by 5 bases and J by 4 bases, with 5 bases between. Full variable domain (rest looked up from reference TRBV7-2 and TRBJ2-5): GAGVSQSPSNKVTEKGKDVELRCDPISGHTALYWYRQSLGQGLEFLIYFQGNSAPDKSGLPSDRFSAERTGGSVSTLTIQRTQQEDSAVYLCASSMLETQYFGPGTRLLVL.

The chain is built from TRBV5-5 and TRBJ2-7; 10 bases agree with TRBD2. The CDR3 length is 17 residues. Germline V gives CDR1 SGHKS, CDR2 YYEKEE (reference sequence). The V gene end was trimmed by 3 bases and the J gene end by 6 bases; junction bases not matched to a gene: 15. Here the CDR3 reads CASSSSLAGVEAREQYF. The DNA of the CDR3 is TGTGCCAGCAGCTCGTCTCTAGCGGGAGTAGAAGCCCGCGAGCAGTACTTC.

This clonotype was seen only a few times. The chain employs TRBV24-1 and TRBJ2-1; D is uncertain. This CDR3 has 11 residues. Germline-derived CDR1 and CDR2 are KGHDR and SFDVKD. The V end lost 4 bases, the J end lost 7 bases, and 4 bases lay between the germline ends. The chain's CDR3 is CATSDWNEQFF. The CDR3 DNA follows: TGTGCCACCAGTGACTGGAATGAGCAGTTCTTC.

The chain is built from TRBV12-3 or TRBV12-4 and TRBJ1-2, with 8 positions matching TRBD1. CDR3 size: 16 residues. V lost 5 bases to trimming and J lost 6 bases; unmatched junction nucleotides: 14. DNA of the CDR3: TGTGCCAGCAGTACCGGCGAGGGCAGGGGGCGGGATGGCTACACCTTC. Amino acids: CASSTGEGRGRDGYTF.

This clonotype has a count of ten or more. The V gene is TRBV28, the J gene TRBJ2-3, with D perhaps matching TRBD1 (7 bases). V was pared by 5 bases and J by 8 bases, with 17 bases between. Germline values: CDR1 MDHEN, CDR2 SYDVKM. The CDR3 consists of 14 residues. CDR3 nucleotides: TGTGCCAGCAGTCAGGGGGGCGGGACTCCTACGCAGTATTTT. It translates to CASSQGGGTPTQYF.

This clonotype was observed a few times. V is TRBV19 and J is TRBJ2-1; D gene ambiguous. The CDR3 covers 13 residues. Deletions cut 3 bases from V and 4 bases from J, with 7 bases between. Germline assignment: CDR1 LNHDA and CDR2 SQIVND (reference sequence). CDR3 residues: CASSIRGYNEQFF. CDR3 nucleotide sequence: TGTGCCAGTAGTATCCGAGGTTACAATGAGCAGTTCTTC.